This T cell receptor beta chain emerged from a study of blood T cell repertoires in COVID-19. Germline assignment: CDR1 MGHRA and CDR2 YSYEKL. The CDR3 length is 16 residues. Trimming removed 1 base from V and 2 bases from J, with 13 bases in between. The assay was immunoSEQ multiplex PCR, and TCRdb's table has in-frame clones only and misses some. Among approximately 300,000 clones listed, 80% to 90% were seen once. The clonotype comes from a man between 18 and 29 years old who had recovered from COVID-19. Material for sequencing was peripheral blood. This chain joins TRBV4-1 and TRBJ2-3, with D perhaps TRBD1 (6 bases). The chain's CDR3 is CASSQGQGPFTDTQYF. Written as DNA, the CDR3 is TGCGCCAGCAGCCAAGGTCAGGGGCCTTTCACAGATACGCAGTATTTT.